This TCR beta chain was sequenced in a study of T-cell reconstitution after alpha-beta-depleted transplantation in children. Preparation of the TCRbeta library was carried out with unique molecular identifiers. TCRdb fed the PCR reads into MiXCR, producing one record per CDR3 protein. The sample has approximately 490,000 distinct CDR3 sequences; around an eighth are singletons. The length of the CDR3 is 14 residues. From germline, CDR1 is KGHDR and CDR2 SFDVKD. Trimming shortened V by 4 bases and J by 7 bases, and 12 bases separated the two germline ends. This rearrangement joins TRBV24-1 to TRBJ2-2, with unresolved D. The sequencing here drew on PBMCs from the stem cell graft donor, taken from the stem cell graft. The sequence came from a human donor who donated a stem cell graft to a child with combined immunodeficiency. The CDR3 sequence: CATSDPPRVGELFF. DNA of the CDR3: TGTGCCACCAGTGACCCGCCACGGGTCGGGGAGCTGTTTTTT.